Presented here are 24 T cell receptor beta chains from one specimen sequenced in a study of control samples from healthy donors and cancer patients. The assay was immunoSEQ multiplex PCR, and TCRdb's table has in-frame clones only and misses some. The sample consists of approximately 82,000 clones, approximately 94% of them appearing once. The source material was blood. Receptors originate from a woman between 18 and 30 years old in good health.

This chain joins TRBV28 and TRBJ1-5; D gene uncertain. Germline assignment: CDR1 MDHEN and CDR2 SYDVKM. Trimming removed 5 bases from V and 5 bases from J, with 19 bases in between. The length of the CDR3 is 16 residues. The CDR3 protein is CASSLPGGRWDQPQHF. CDR3 nucleotides: TGTGCCAGCAGTCTCCCAGGTGGACGGTGGGATCAGCCCCAGCATTTT. The complete variable domain, with remaining parts taken from reference TRBV28 and TRBJ1-5, reads DVKVTQSSRYLVKRTGEKVFLECVQDMDHENMFWYRQDPGLGLRLIYFSYDVKMKEKGDIPEGYSVSREKKERFSLILESASTNQTSMYLCASSLPGGRWDQPQHFGDGTRLSIL.

The chain links TRBV9 to TRBJ1-2, with D perhaps TRBD1 (5 bases). CDR3 size: 16 residues. Germline V CDR1 and CDR2: SGDLS, YYNGEE. Trimming pared 0 bases from V and 8 bases from J, leaving 20 bases between. The CDR3 nucleotides read TGTGCCAGCAGCGTAGTCCCGGGGGGTCCGGGGAAAGGCTACACCTTC. Its protein is CASSVVPGGPGKGYTF.

The chain is built from TRBV19 and TRBJ2-3; the match to TRBD2 covers 7 bases. V was clipped by 5 bases and J by 8 bases; unmatched bases: 13. The CDR3 totals 15 residues. In germline, CDR1 is LNHDA, CDR2 SQIVND (reference sequence). CDR3 sequence (DNA): TGTGCCAGTAGTCGACGGCGGGGGTCGGGCGGTACGCAGTATTTT. Its protein is CASSRRRGSGGTQYF.

The rearrangement links TRBV12-3 or TRBV12-4 to TRBJ2-7; 8 bases line up with TRBD1. After removal of 6 bases from V and 3 bases from J, the junction contained 1 base not matched to a gene. The CDR3 contains 12 residues. The CDR3 bases are TGTGCCAGCAGGACAGGGGTCTACGAGCAGTACTTC. Its protein product is CASRTGVYEQYF.

The rearrangement links TRBV4-3 to TRBJ1-1; no firm D call. Germline lookup yields CDR1 LGHNA and CDR2 YSLEER. Trimming took 0 bases from V and 4 from J, leaving 18 bases between them. The CDR3 runs 17 residues. CDR3 coding DNA: TGCGCCAGCAGCCAAGATAAAACCCCACCCGGGTTCACTGAAGCTTTCTTT. It translates to CASSQDKTPPGFTEAFF.

The chain joins TRBV12-3 or TRBV12-4 to TRBJ2-7; possibly TRBD1 for D (6 bases). The length of the CDR3 is 12 residues. V was shortened by 7 bases and J by 6 bases, with 13 bases between the two germline ends. CDR3 residues: CASNPGVGEQYF. The CDR3 nucleotides are TGTGCCAGCAACCCAGGGGTAGGCGAGCAGTACTTC.

The V call is TRBV5-8, the J call TRBJ2-7; D is undetermined. Per germline, CDR1 SGHTS and CDR2 YDEGEE. The CDR3 length is 13 residues. Deletions cut 6 bases from V and 4 bases from J, with 14 bases between. The CDR3 loop is CASTVTGRYEQYF. In DNA form, the CDR3 reads TGTGCCAGCACGGTAACTGGCCGGTACGAGCAGTACTTC.

This chain uses TRBV7-2 with TRBJ2-1; 8 bases agree with TRBD1. Unmatched junction bases numbered 3, after V lost 0 bases and J lost 5 bases. The CDR3 has 15 residues. Germline CDR1 is SGHTA and CDR2 is FQGNSA. Here the CDR3 reads CASSLAGTGNNEQFF. The CDR3 DNA reads as TGTGCCAGCAGCTTAGCCGGGACAGGAAACAATGAGCAGTTCTTC.

V gene TRBV3-1 (or the pseudogene TRBV3-2) combines with J gene TRBJ2-3; 9 positions agree with TRBD2. The CDR3 has 16 amino acids. V shed 4 bases and J 3 bases; nucleotides not matched to a gene: 8. CDR1 LGHDT and CDR2 YNNKEL come from the germline V gene (reference sequence). The CDR3 here is CASSRGLAMVTDTQYF. CDR3 nucleotide sequence: TGTGCCAGCAGCCGTGGACTAGCGATGGTTACAGATACGCAGTATTTT.

The DNA for the CDR3 is TGTGCCAGCAGCTTGGCCTCTGGGGTGGGCTACGAGCAGTACTTC. Translated, it gives CASSLASGVGYEQYF. V gene TRBV5-4 combines with J gene TRBJ2-7; D remains unclear. This CDR3 contains 15 residues. V was cut by 0 bases and J by 3 bases, with 13 bases left in between. Germline CDR1 reads SGHNT; CDR2 reads YYREEE (reference sequence).

J is TRBJ2-3 and V is TRBV6-1, with 8 bases aligning to TRBD1. This CDR3 is 17 amino acids long. Germline V gives CDR1 MNHNS, CDR2 SASEGT. Trimming cost V 2 bases and J 2 bases; bases outside gene matches: 9. DNA of the CDR3: TGTGCCAGCAGTGAAACGGTCAGGGGGCGCCTCACAGATACGCAGTATTTT. It translates to CASSETVRGRLTDTQYF.

This chain joins TRBV29-1 and TRBJ1-2; TRBD1 matches 7 bases. Germline V lookup: CDR1 SQVTM, CDR2 ANQGSEA. This CDR3 region has 15 residues. J gave up 1 base and V 1 base, and 6 bases lay outside the gene matches. The CDR3: CSVEGRDSFNYGYTF. DNA of the CDR3: TGCAGCGTTGAAGGACGGGACAGCTTTAACTATGGCTACACCTTC.

The rearrangement links TRBV4-3 to TRBJ1-5, with D possibly TRBD1 on 5 matching bases. Trimming left V 1 base short and J 3 bases short, with 10 bases between. This CDR3 region has 15 residues. Germline V CDR1 and CDR2: LGHNA, YSLEER. CDR3 sequence: CASSQVGGDNQPQHF. In nucleotides, the CDR3 is TGCGCCAGCAGCCAAGTCGGAGGGGACAATCAGCCCCAGCATTTT.

This chain links TRBV5-1 with TRBJ1-4; D remains ambiguous. Germline V lookup: CDR1 SGHRS, CDR2 YFSETQ. V shed 3 bases and J shed 5 bases, with 5 bases lying between them. CDR3 size: 12 residues. The CDR3 bases are TGCGCCAGCAGCTCGGGGAATGAAAAACTGTTTTTT. Amino acid sequence: CASSSGNEKLFF.

V usage is TRBV20-1 and J usage is TRBJ1-4; 7 nucleotides match TRBD1. The V segment lost 4 bases and the J segment 14 bases; nucleotides outside the gene matches: 7. Germline CDR1 is DFQATT and CDR2 is SNEGSKA (reference sequence). The CDR3 extends over 11 amino acids. CDR3 DNA sequence: TGCAGTGCTAAGACAGGGACCAGGCTGTTTTTT. It encodes CSAKTGTRLFF.

The chain uses TRBV18 and TRBJ1-4; D ambiguous. The germline CDR1 and CDR2 sequences are KGHSH and LQKENI. CDR3 length equals 16 residues. The ends were cut back, 4 bases at V and 2 bases at J, with 14 bases in the middle. CDR3 amino acids: CASSRAPTGTNEKLFF. Written as DNA, the CDR3 is TGTGCCAGCTCACGGGCCCCGACGGGGACTAATGAAAAACTGTTTTTT. The entire variable domain, with the rest obtained from reference TRBV18 and TRBJ1-4, is as follows: NAGVMQNPRHLVRRRGQEARLRCSPMKGHSHVYWYRQLPEEGLKFMVYLQKENIIDESGMPKERFSAEFPKEGPSILRIQQVVRGDSAAYFCASSRAPTGTNEKLFFGSGTQLSVL.

This chain joins TRBV27 and TRBJ2-5, with a tentative D call TRBD1 (5 bases). The CDR3 contains 15 residues. V was cut by 3 bases and J by 1 base, with 12 bases left in between. From germline, CDR1 is MNHEY and CDR2 SMNVEV (reference sequence). CDR3 bases: TGTGCCAGCAGTTTTTTTTTAGGGGCCCAAGAGACCCAGTACTTC. This gives the protein CASSFFLGAQETQYF.

V gene TRBV28 combines with J gene TRBJ2-3; tentatively, D is TRBD1 or TRBD2 (5 bases each). This CDR3 is 16 amino acids long. Deletions cut 2 bases from V and 6 bases from J, with 18 bases between. Germline V gene sequence: CDR1 MDHEN, CDR2 SYDVKM. For the CDR3, the DNA is TGTGCCAGCAGTTTAAGGCTCCTAGTCGGGACCGATACGCAGTATTTT. Protein product: CASSLRLLVGTDTQYF.

The chain uses TRBV10-3 and TRBJ2-7, with TRBD2 identical over 10 bases. Trimming took 4 bases from V and 6 from J; bases not matched to a gene: 0. CDR3 size: 12 residues. CDR1 and CDR2 (germline): ENHRY, SYGVKD. CDR3 protein: CAISGTSGEQYF. Here the CDR3 DNA reads TGTGCCATCAGTGGGACTAGCGGCGAGCAGTACTTC.

The rearrangement links TRBV19 to TRBJ1-2, with 7 bases identical to TRBD1. The CDR3 totals 14 residues. V was clipped by 2 bases and J by 4 bases; unmatched bases: 4. From germline, CDR1 is LNHDA and CDR2 SQIVND (reference sequence). The CDR3 loop reads CASSILGGGYGYTF. The CDR3 DNA is TGTGCCAGTAGTATATTAGGGGGCGGCTATGGCTACACCTTC. The full variable domain, its missing parts supplied by reference TRBV19 and TRBJ1-2, is DGGITQSPKYLFRKEGQNVTLSCEQNLNHDAMYWYRQDPGQGLRLIYYSQIVNDFQKGDIAEGYSVSREKKESFPLTVTSAQKNPTAFYLCASSILGGGYGYTFGSGTRLTVV.

The chain is built from TRBV6-6 and TRBJ1-2; 9 bases map to TRBD1. With V trimmed by 10 bases and J by 4 bases, 10 bases remained unmatched. Per germline, CDR1 MNHNY and CDR2 SVGAGI (reference sequence). This CDR3 has 14 amino acids. This chain's CDR3 is CAIQGQGYSYGYTF. In nucleotides, the CDR3 is TGTGCCATCCAGGGACAGGGCTATTCCTATGGCTACACCTTC.

The V gene is TRBV12-3 or TRBV12-4, the J gene TRBJ2-2; D is tentatively TRBD1 or TRBD2 (5 bases each). Between the trimmed V and J ends, which lost 5 bases and 4 bases, there was a span of 8 bases. This CDR3 has 13 amino acids. The CDR3 reads CASSPGPTGELFF. CDR3 DNA: TGTGCCAGCAGTCCGGGACCCACCGGGGAGCTGTTTTTT.

This chain's CDR3 is CASSTPSGTGNEKLFF. Written as DNA, the CDR3 is TGCGCCAGCAGCACCCCCTCCGGGACAGGGAATGAAAAACTGTTTTTT. The V gene is TRBV5-1, the J gene TRBJ1-4; 9 nucleotides line up with TRBD1. Germline lookup yields CDR1 SGHRS and CDR2 YFSETQ. The CDR3 length is 16 residues. The V and J ends lost 4 bases and 5 bases, in that order; junction bases with no gene match: 9.

The rearrangement joins TRBV29-1 to TRBJ1-2; 7 bases line up with TRBD1. Germline CDR1 reads SQVTM; CDR2 reads ANQGSEA. J was trimmed by 0 bases and V by 3 bases; bases with no gene match: 4. The CDR3 has 14 residues. This chain's CDR3 is CSVEGRGTNYGYTF. The CDR3 DNA sequence: TGCAGCGTTGAGGGCAGGGGGACTAACTATGGCTACACCTTC.